This entry lists 20 T cell receptor beta chains sequenced from one sample in a study of T cell changes during pregnancy in multiple sclerosis. Method: immunoSEQ multiplex PCR; TCRdb's copy keeps in-frame clones and lacks some. The profile covers about 120,000 clones, with 90% to 95% appearing a single time and less than 7.5% taken by the ten largest. The sequenced sample was peripheral blood, obtained before pregnancy. Receptor source: a female donor with multiple sclerosis, enrolled in a pregnancy study.

This clone was counted once. The chain combines TRBV19 with TRBJ2-1; D is perhaps TRBD2 (5 bases). Germline loops: CDR1 LNHDA, CDR2 SQIVND (reference sequence). This CDR3 has 13 amino acids. V was clipped by 3 bases and J by 6 bases, with 9 bases between them. The CDR3 bases are TGTGCCAGTAGTATGAGCCTAGCCAATGAGCAGTTCTTC. It codes for CASSMSLANEQFF.

V gene TRBV4-1 combines with J gene TRBJ1-5, with no clear D. V lost 0 bases and J 6 bases, leaving 6 bases between the germline ends. This CDR3 has 13 residues. CDR1 and CDR2 (germline): MGHRA, YSYEKL. Here the CDR3 reads CASSQDLFQPQHF. The CDR3, as DNA: TGCGCCAGCAGCCAAGATTTATTTCAGCCCCAGCATTTT.

The chain joins TRBV7-3 to TRBJ1-6; 10 nucleotides agree with TRBD1. J lost 9 bases, V lost 6 bases, and 8 bases had no gene match. The CDR3 spans 15 residues. The germline V gene has CDR1 SGHTA and CDR2 FQGTGA. The CDR3 spells CASSAGTGAGSPLHF. The DNA for the CDR3 is TGTGCCAGCAGTGCCGGGACAGGGGCGGGTTCACCCCTCCACTTT.

The chain has TRBV25-1 and TRBJ2-3; weak D call: TRBD1 (5 bases). CDR1 MGHDK and CDR2 SYGVNS come from the germline V gene. The CDR3 consists of 14 residues. The V gene lost 2 bases and the J gene lost 3 bases, with 9 bases spanning the gap. The DNA for the CDR3 is TGTGCCAGCAGTGAAGCCAGGGCGACAGATACGCAGTATTTT. It translates to CASSEARATDTQYF.

This sequence joins TRBV9 and TRBJ2-7; 7 bases align to TRBD2. V lost 0 bases, J lost 2 bases, and 8 bases stayed unmatched. This CDR3 is 16 amino acids long. CDR1 is SGDLS and CDR2 is YYNGEE in the germline V gene. Here the CDR3 reads CASSVGRAGTPYEQYF. The CDR3 DNA sequence: TGTGCCAGCAGCGTAGGCCGAGCGGGGACCCCCTACGAGCAGTACTTC.

The chain links TRBV5-1 to TRBJ2-7, with 7 nucleotides matching TRBD2. Trimming took 5 bases from V and 1 from J; bases not matched to a gene: 3. The CDR3 runs to 13 residues. Looked up from germline, CDR1 is SGHRS and CDR2 is YFSETQ. CDR3 DNA: TGCGCCAGCAGGAGGGGAGGGTCCTACGAGCAGTACTTC. It translates to CASRRGGSYEQYF.

This clone was seen only a few times. The genes are TRBV2 and TRBJ2-6; 8 bases line up with TRBD2. This CDR3 has 20 amino acids. Trimming at V came to 5 bases and at J to 0 bases, leaving 15 bases not matched to a gene. CDR1 is SNHLY, CDR2 FYNNEI, per germline. The CDR3 sequence: CASSPSPFSGATSGANVLTF. CDR3 bases: TGTGCCAGCAGTCCATCGCCCTTTAGCGGGGCAACCTCTGGGGCCAACGTCCTGACTTTC.

The CDR3 here is CASRDTRVTGELFF. The CDR3 coding sequence is TGTGCCAGCAGGGACACCAGGGTAACCGGGGAGCTGTTTTTT. V and J are TRBV2 and TRBJ2-2; a weak D match, TRBD1 (5 bases). V was clipped by 6 bases and J by 5 bases, with 13 bases between them. The V gene's germline CDR1 is SNHLY and CDR2 FYNNEI. The CDR3 spans 14 residues.

The V gene is TRBV5-4, the J gene TRBJ1-1; D is undetermined. This CDR3 is built from 13 residues. Trimming removed 3 bases from V and 1 base from J, with 7 bases in between. Per the germline V gene, CDR1 is SGHNT and CDR2 is YYREEE (reference sequence). The CDR3 protein is CASSSRGNTEAFF. DNA for the CDR3: TGTGCCAGCAGCTCCCGGGGGAACACTGAAGCTTTCTTT.

This rearrangement joins TRBV28 to TRBJ2-2; the D gene is possibly TRBD2 (5 bases). The V end lost 4 bases, the J end lost 0 bases, and 18 bases lay between the germline ends. Germline-derived CDR1 and CDR2 are MDHEN and SYDVKM. The length of the CDR3 is 18 residues. CDR3 region: CASSSTFGIGANTGELFF. The CDR3 DNA is TGTGCCAGCAGTTCTACGTTCGGGATCGGGGCGAACACCGGGGAGCTGTTTTTT.

The rearrangement uses TRBV7-8 and TRBJ1-3; D ambiguous. This CDR3 is 13 amino acids long. V lost 5 bases to trimming and J lost 8 bases, with 13 bases between them. From germline, CDR1 is SGHVS and CDR2 FQNEAQ. The CDR3, as DNA: TGTGCCAGCAGCCATGACAAAATTGACACCATATATTTT. This codes for CASSHDKIDTIYF.

The rearrangement links TRBV27 to TRBJ1-1; 7 positions match TRBD1. The germline V gene has CDR1 MNHEY and CDR2 SMNVEV (reference sequence). The CDR3 covers 14 residues. J was trimmed by 1 base and V by 6 bases; bases with no gene match: 5. The CDR3: CASSAGTANTEAFF. CDR3 in DNA: TGTGCCAGCAGCGCCGGGACAGCGAACACTGAAGCTTTCTTT.

The genes are TRBV27 and TRBJ2-7; 10 positions match TRBD1. CDR1 and CDR2 from the germline V gene are MNHEY and SMNVEV (reference sequence). J gave up 6 bases and V 4 bases, and 9 bases lay outside the gene matches. The CDR3 contains 15 residues. CDR3 in amino acids: CASSYRQGALPEQYF. DNA for the CDR3: TGTGCCAGCAGTTACCGACAGGGGGCGCTTCCCGAGCAGTACTTC.

This rearrangement joins TRBV9 to TRBJ1-2, with D unclear. Germline lookup yields CDR1 SGDLS and CDR2 YYNGEE. There are 13 residues in the CDR3. The V end was cut by 5 bases, the J end by 8 bases, with 16 bases between. The CDR3 bases are TGTGCCAGCAGTCAGAACGAAGTCGGGGGCTACACCTTC. This sequence encodes CASSQNEVGGYTF.

V is TRBV19 and J is TRBJ2-2; unclear D gene. V was cut by 1 base and J by 0 bases, with 9 bases left in between. This CDR3 contains 16 residues. In germline, CDR1 is LNHDA, CDR2 SQIVND (reference sequence). Here the CDR3 reads CASSIGSGSNTGELFF. CDR3 in DNA: TGTGCCAGTAGTATAGGGTCCGGGTCGAACACCGGGGAGCTGTTTTTT. Variable domain in full (rest from reference TRBV19 and TRBJ2-2): DGGITQSPKYLFRKEGQNVTLSCEQNLNHDAMYWYRQDPGQGLRLIYYSQIVNDFQKGDIAEGYSVSREKKESFPLTVTSAQKNPTAFYLCASSIGSGSNTGELFFGEGSRLTVL.

This chain links TRBV29-1 with TRBJ2-4; D is ambiguous. The V end lost 2 bases, the J end lost 5 bases, and 7 bases lay between the germline ends. The germline CDR1 and CDR2 sequences are SQVTM and ANQGSEA. The CDR3 runs 12 residues. The CDR3 loop is CSVEWQENIQYF. The CDR3 coding sequence is TGCAGCGTTGAATGGCAGGAAAACATTCAGTACTTC.

In this sample, this clone turned up once. The CDR3 DNA is TGCAGCGTTCGGGAGAATGAAAAACTGTTTTTT. Residues: CSVRENEKLFF. The chain is built from TRBV29-1 and TRBJ1-4; no definite D call. V was shortened by 5 bases and J by 5 bases, with 6 bases between the two germline ends. The CDR3 contains 11 residues. CDR1 and CDR2 from the germline V gene are SQVTM and ANQGSEA.

This clone was seen once. The J gene is TRBJ1-2, the V gene TRBV9; 7 bases match TRBD1. In germline, CDR1 is SGDLS, CDR2 YYNGEE. The CDR3 is 14 amino acids. Trimming cost V 5 bases and J 4 bases; bases outside gene matches: 8. The CDR3 here is CASSLSGTAYGYTF. CDR3 nucleotides: TGTGCCAGCAGTCTCTCCGGGACAGCCTATGGCTACACCTTC.

The chain recombines TRBV27 with TRBJ1-6; D uncertain. CDR3 length: 14 amino acids. The V gene's germline CDR1 is MNHEY and CDR2 SMNVEV (reference sequence). Trimming cost V 3 bases and J 5 bases, with 8 bases left between them. CDR3 DNA sequence: TGTGCCAGCAGTTTGACCGCGGATAATTCACCCCTCCACTTT. Its protein product is CASSLTADNSPLHF.

The J gene is TRBJ2-3, the V gene TRBV9; the match to TRBD1 covers 9 bases. This CDR3 contains 14 residues. Germline CDR1 reads SGDLS; CDR2 reads YYNGEE. V was clipped by 2 bases and J by 5 bases; unmatched bases: 3. CDR3 loop: CASSVRQGVDTQYF. Here the CDR3 DNA reads TGTGCCAGCAGCGTTCGACAGGGGGTAGATACGCAGTATTTT.